This T cell receptor (beta chain) was recorded in a study of CD8 T cells in Susac syndrome. TEMRA cells underwent FACS enrichment and CD8+ and CD4+ T cells underwent negative isolation. J was trimmed by 2 bases and V by 6 bases; bases with no gene match: 4. The CDR3 is 14 residues long. The V gene's germline CDR1 is SNHLY and CDR2 FYNNEI. Random hexamers were used to reverse transcribe roughly 0.5 to 1 ug of RNA. It was immunoSEQ multiplex PCR that amplified TCR beta CDR3 across 54 Vbeta and 13 Jbeta. TCRdb reanalysed the immunoSEQ multiplex PCR reads using MiXCR and keeps one entry per CDR3 protein. Here the sample spans approximately 230,000 distinct CDR3 sequences, roughly 95% being singletons.

Sequenced input: CD4+ T cells from PBMCs. This receptor was taken from a human donor with multiple sclerosis. V and J are TRBV2 and TRBJ2-5, with 9 nucleotides matching TRBD1. Here the CDR3 reads CASRTGGGQETQYF. Written as DNA, the CDR3 is TGTGCCAGCAGGACAGGGGGGGGACAAGAGACCCAGTACTTC.